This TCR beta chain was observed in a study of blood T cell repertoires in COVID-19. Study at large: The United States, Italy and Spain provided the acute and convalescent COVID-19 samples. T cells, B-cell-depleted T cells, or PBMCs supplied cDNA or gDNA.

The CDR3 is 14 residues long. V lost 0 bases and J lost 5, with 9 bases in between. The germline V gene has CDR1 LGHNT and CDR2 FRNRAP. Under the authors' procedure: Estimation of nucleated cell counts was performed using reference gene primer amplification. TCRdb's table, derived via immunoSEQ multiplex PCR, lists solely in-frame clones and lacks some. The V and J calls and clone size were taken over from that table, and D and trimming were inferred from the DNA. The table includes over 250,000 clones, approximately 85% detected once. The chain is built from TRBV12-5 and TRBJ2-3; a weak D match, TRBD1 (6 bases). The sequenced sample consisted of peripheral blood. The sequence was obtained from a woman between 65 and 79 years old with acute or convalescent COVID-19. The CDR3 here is CASGLVQGGDTQYF. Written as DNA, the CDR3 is TGTGCTAGTGGTTTGGTACAGGGTGGAGATACGCAGTATTTT.